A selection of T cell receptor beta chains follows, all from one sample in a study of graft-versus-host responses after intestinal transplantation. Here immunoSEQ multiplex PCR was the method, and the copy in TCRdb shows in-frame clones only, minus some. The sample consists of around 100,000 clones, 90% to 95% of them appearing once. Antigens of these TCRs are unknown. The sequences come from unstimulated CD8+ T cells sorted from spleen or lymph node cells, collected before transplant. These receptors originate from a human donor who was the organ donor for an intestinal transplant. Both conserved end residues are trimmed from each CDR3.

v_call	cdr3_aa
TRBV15	ATSRAGEGQETQY
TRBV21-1	AIPFVTSFYEQY
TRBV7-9	ASSQPGRAGLHTQY
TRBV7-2	ASSLASWGHLYEQY
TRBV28	ASSLGAVTNYGYT
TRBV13	ASRIEGIGQGHGYT
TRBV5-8	ASSLESRTGYSYNEQF
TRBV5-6	ASRIWAGDNEQF
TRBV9	ASSHRSGANVLT
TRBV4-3	ASSQDQRATNEKLF
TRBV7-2	ASSYETPWDASYEQY
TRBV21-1	ASSKVEREGPHNEQF
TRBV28	ASSRRAGKGYNEQF
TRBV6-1	ASIVGFGYT
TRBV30	AWGGLAGETQY
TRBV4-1	ASSQDRLTGASYGYT
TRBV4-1	ASRPSGGNEQF
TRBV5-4	ASSSRGQGEETQY
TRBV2	ASNGDGREQY
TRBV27	ASKGGEANYGYT
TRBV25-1	ASSEWEGLETQY
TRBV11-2	ASSRAVSYNEQF
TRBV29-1	SVGEDNEQF
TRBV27	ASRGTSGSSPDTQY
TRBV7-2	ASSSAGLYGYT
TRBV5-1	ASSLKGVNTGELF
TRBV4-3	ASSPGPAGPEQY
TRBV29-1	SVRGGSSVSNEQF
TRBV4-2	ASSLGLQNTEAF
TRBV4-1	ASSPWGSSRPEQF
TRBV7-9	ASSYRTGLGWETQY
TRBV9	ASSVGGHPNTEAF
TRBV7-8	ASSLASLYEQY
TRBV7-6	ASSSIADLRYEQF
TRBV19	ASSIGQGNTEAF